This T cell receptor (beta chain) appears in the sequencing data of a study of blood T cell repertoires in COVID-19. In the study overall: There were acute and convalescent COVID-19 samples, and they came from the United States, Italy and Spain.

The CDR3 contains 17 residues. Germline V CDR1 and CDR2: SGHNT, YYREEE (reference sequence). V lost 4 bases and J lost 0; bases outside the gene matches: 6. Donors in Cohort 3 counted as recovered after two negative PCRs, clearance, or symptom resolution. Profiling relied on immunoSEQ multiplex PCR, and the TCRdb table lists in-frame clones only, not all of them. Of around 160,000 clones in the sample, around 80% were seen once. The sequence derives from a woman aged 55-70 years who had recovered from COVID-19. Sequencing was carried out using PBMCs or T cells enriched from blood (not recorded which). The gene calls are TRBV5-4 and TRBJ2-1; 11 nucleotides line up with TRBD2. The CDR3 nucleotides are TGTGCCAGCAGCCATAGCGGGAGGGCGGACTCCTACAATGAGCAGTTCTTC. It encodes CASSHSGRADSYNEQFF. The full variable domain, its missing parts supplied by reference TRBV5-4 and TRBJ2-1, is ETGVTQSPTHLIKTRGQQVTLRCSSQSGHNTVSWYQQALGQGPQFIFQYYREEENGRGNFPPRFSGLQFPNYSSELNVNALELDDSALYLCASSHSGRADSYNEQFFGPGTRLTVL.